The 21 T cell receptor beta chains below come from one sample, sequenced in a study of shared clonotypes between healthy human individuals. Sequenced by immunoSEQ multiplex PCR; TCRdb stores in-frame clones only, minus some. The sample consists of over a million clones, under 80% of them appearing once. Material for sequencing was memory CD4+ T cells sorted from blood. Noted subset: CD45RA-negative fraction. The receptor set was obtained from a man younger than 30 in good health.

This clone was counted a single time. A read error may account for a junction end that differs from germline. The V call is TRBV7-9, the J call TRBJ1-5; no clear D gene. In germline, CDR1 is SEHNR, CDR2 FQNEAQ (reference sequence). The CDR3 loop spans 13 amino acids. CDR3 sequence: CASSPGANRPQHF. CDR3 DNA sequence: TGTGCCAGCAGCCCGGGCGCCAATCGGCCCCAGCATTTT.

This clone was observed a single time. The chain couples TRBV5-1 to TRBJ1-2; 7 bases fit TRBD1. CDR3 length equals 14 residues. The junction had 6 bases not matched to a gene; V was cut back by 0 bases and J by 7 bases. CDR1 is SGHRS, CDR2 YFSETQ, per germline. In DNA form, the CDR3 reads TGCGCCAGCAGCTTGGCGGACAGGCAGGTTGGCTACACCTTC. Residues: CASSLADRQVGYTF.

This clone was counted only a few times. The rearrangement links TRBV6-1 to TRBJ1-6; D is unresolved. This CDR3 region has 12 residues. Germline CDR1 reads MNHNS; CDR2 reads SASEGT. The germline V and J ends were trimmed by 2 bases and 17 bases, with 13 bases remaining between them. CDR3 protein: CASSEPGIAVHF. The CDR3 DNA reads TGTGCCAGCAGTGAACCGGGAATCGCAGTCCACTTT.

This rearrangement joins TRBV5-5 to TRBJ1-4; D not certain. The CDR3 length is 16 residues. CDR1 and CDR2 (germline): SGHKS, YYEKEE (reference sequence). Trimming left V 3 bases short and J 1 base short, with 13 bases between. CDR3 bases: TGTGCCAGCAGCTGGTTGTACGGAGTAACTAATGAAAAACTGTTTTTT. As protein: CASSWLYGVTNEKLFF.

V usage is TRBV4-3 and J usage is TRBJ2-7, with D possibly TRBD2 on 5 matching bases. Germline-derived CDR1 and CDR2 are LGHNA and YSLEER. The length of the CDR3 is 13 residues. The germline V and J ends were trimmed by 0 bases and 9 bases, with 12 bases remaining between them. The CDR3 DNA reads TGCGCCAGCAGCCAAGATCACACCCGGGGGCAGTACTTC. The encoded protein is CASSQDHTRGQYF.

This clone has just a few counts. V usage is TRBV6-5 and J usage is TRBJ1-2; D is possibly TRBD1 (5 bases). CDR1 is MNHEY, CDR2 SVGAGI, per germline. The CDR3 spans 14 residues. V shed 2 bases and J shed 2 bases, with 9 bases lying between them. As DNA, the CDR3 is TGTGCCAGCAGTTACCTAGGGGAGAACTATGGCTACACCTTC. It encodes CASSYLGENYGYTF.

The table lists this clone with a few counts. Other DNA sequences in the sample encode the same CDR3. The chain is built from TRBV6-1 and TRBJ2-1; 7 bases are shared with TRBD1. This CDR3 contains 12 residues. CDR1 and CDR2 (germline): MNHNS, SASEGT. V gave up 4 bases and J gave up 8 bases; unmatched junction bases: 2. CDR3 sequence reads: CASSAQGDEQFF. CDR3 nucleotides: TGTGCCAGCAGTGCCCAGGGGGATGAGCAGTTCTTC.

This clone showed up just once. V gene TRBV12-5 combines with J gene TRBJ2-3; D is tentatively TRBD1 or TRBD2 (5 bases each). Germline V gene sequence: CDR1 LGHNT, CDR2 FRNRAP. CDR3 length: 14 residues. Trimming removed 7 bases from V and 2 bases from J, with 13 bases in between. The CDR3 loop reads CASALEGITDTQYF. The CDR3 DNA reads as TGTGCTAGTGCCCTCGAGGGGATCACAGATACGCAGTATTTT.

The chain employs TRBV15 and TRBJ2-5; 9 nucleotides match TRBD2. V lost 1 base to trimming and J lost 2 bases; unmatched junction nucleotides: 2. This CDR3 comprises 15 residues. Germline CDR1 reads LNHNV; CDR2 reads YYDKDF (reference sequence). DNA for the CDR3: TGTGCCACCAGCAGAGTAGCGGGGGCGCAAGAGACCCAGTACTTC. Translated: CATSRVAGAQETQYF.

J is TRBJ2-7 and V is TRBV7-3; D unclear. Germline values: CDR1 SGHTA, CDR2 FQGTGA. The CDR3 totals 14 residues. Between the trimmed V and J ends, which lost 1 base and 4 bases, there was a span of 11 bases. The DNA of the CDR3 is TGTGCCAGCAGCTTAAGGAAGGGCCCTTACGAGCAGTACTTC. Translated, it gives CASSLRKGPYEQYF.

The CDR3 DNA reads as TGTGCCAGTTCTCAGACAGACACTAACTATGGCTACACCTTC. Protein: CASSQTDTNYGYTF. The chain recombines TRBV5-6 with TRBJ1-2, with D tentatively TRBD1 (5 bases). This CDR3 contains 14 residues. The ends were cut back, 8 bases at V and 0 bases at J, with 14 bases in the middle. Germline lookup yields CDR1 SGHDT and CDR2 YYEEEE.

The chain combines TRBV6-5 with TRBJ1-2, with D perhaps TRBD1 (6 bases). Germline V lookup: CDR1 MNHEY, CDR2 SVGAGI. This CDR3 has 11 amino acids. The V end was cut by 6 bases, the J end by 9 bases, with 11 bases between. The CDR3 coding sequence is TGTGCCAGCAGGTCAGGGGTTAGCTACACCTTC. It translates to CASRSGVSYTF.

This sequence joins TRBV28 and TRBJ2-5; TRBD1 aligns across 9 bases. The CDR3 is 23 amino acids. The J segment lost 1 base and the V segment lost 0 bases, leaving 24 bases of the junction unmatched. Looked up from germline, CDR1 is MDHEN and CDR2 is SYDVKM. The CDR3 reads CASSLWVGFALKPDRGSQETQYF. CDR3 sequence (DNA): TGTGCCAGCAGTTTATGGGTTGGGTTTGCCTTGAAACCGGACAGGGGCTCCCAAGAGACCCAGTACTTC.

V and J are TRBV7-2 and TRBJ2-7, with unresolved D. Trimming removed 5 bases from V and 3 bases from J, with 14 bases in between. The CDR3 length is 14 residues. Germline assignment: CDR1 SGHTA and CDR2 FQGNSA. The CDR3, as DNA: TGTGCCAGCAGCCCCTCGGAAGTCAACTACGAGCAGTACTTC. Translating it yields CASSPSEVNYEQYF.

The sample holds a few counts of this clone. Additional DNA sequences in this sample encode the identical CDR3. The chain has TRBV5-1 and TRBJ2-1, with D perhaps given as TRBD1 or TRBD2 (5 bases each). The V end was cut by 0 bases, the J end by 6 bases, with 10 bases between. Germline CDR1 SGHRS, CDR2 YFSETQ. The CDR3 runs 14 residues. As DNA, the CDR3 is TGCGCCAGCAGCTTGGCGGCAGGGAGCAATGAGCAGTTCTTC. It specifies CASSLAAGSNEQFF.

This clone was seen just once. V gene TRBV5-1 combines with J gene TRBJ2-7; D call uncertain. Germline V lookup: CDR1 SGHRS, CDR2 YFSETQ. The CDR3 consists of 14 residues. Trimming removed 5 bases from V and 0 bases from J, with 12 bases in between. CDR3 sequence (DNA): TGCGCCAGCAGATCCGATACTTCCTCCTACGAGCAGTACTTC. Translated, it gives CASRSDTSSYEQYF.

This clone showed up just once. The chain links TRBV11-2 to TRBJ2-1; D possibly corresponds to TRBD1 (5 bases). The CDR3 runs 13 residues. V lost 0 bases and J lost 13, with 13 bases in between. CDR1 and CDR2 from the germline V gene are SGHAT and FQNNGV. The CDR3 reads CASSLDIRGDQFF. Here the CDR3 DNA reads TGTGCCAGCAGCTTAGACATTAGGGGCGACCAGTTCTTC.

The CDR3 DNA sequence: TGTGCCAGCAGTTATGAAGGGACAGGGGGCTACAATGAGCAGTTCTTC. Its translation: CASSYEGTGGYNEQFF. J is TRBJ2-1 and V is TRBV27; 11 bases align to TRBD1. This CDR3 is 16 amino acids long. The V gene's germline CDR1 is MNHEY and CDR2 SMNVEV (reference sequence). The trim removed 4 bases at V and 3 bases at J, leaving 5 bases unmatched.

This clone was seen only a few times. In DNA, the CDR3 is TGTGCCAGCAAGTGGGCGGGGGGATCCCAAGAGACCCAGTACTTC. Protein product: CASKWAGGSQETQYF. The rearrangement uses TRBV7-2 and TRBJ2-5; 8 bases match TRBD2. Germline V gives CDR1 SGHTA, CDR2 FQGNSA. The V and J ends lost 7 bases and 1 base, in that order; junction bases with no gene match: 8. The CDR3 loop spans 15 amino acids.

This clone occurred once. This chain connects TRBV19 to TRBJ2-3, with D uncertain. This CDR3 has 11 amino acids. V lost 7 bases and J lost 4, with 6 bases in between. The germline V gene has CDR1 LNHDA and CDR2 SQIVND (reference sequence). The CDR3 nucleotides read TGTGCCAGTAAGGCGGCAGATACGCAGTATTTT. It specifies CASKAADTQYF.

The rearrangement uses TRBV6-6 and TRBJ1-5; TRBD1 is a possible D gene (5 bases). This CDR3 is 16 amino acids long. V lost 6 bases and J 5 bases, leaving 20 bases between the germline ends. CDR1 is MNHNY, CDR2 SVGAGI, per germline (reference sequence). CDR3 amino acids: CASSSPGARGDQPQHF. CDR3 coding DNA: TGTGCCAGCAGCTCTCCCGGGGCCCGGGGGGATCAGCCCCAGCATTTT.